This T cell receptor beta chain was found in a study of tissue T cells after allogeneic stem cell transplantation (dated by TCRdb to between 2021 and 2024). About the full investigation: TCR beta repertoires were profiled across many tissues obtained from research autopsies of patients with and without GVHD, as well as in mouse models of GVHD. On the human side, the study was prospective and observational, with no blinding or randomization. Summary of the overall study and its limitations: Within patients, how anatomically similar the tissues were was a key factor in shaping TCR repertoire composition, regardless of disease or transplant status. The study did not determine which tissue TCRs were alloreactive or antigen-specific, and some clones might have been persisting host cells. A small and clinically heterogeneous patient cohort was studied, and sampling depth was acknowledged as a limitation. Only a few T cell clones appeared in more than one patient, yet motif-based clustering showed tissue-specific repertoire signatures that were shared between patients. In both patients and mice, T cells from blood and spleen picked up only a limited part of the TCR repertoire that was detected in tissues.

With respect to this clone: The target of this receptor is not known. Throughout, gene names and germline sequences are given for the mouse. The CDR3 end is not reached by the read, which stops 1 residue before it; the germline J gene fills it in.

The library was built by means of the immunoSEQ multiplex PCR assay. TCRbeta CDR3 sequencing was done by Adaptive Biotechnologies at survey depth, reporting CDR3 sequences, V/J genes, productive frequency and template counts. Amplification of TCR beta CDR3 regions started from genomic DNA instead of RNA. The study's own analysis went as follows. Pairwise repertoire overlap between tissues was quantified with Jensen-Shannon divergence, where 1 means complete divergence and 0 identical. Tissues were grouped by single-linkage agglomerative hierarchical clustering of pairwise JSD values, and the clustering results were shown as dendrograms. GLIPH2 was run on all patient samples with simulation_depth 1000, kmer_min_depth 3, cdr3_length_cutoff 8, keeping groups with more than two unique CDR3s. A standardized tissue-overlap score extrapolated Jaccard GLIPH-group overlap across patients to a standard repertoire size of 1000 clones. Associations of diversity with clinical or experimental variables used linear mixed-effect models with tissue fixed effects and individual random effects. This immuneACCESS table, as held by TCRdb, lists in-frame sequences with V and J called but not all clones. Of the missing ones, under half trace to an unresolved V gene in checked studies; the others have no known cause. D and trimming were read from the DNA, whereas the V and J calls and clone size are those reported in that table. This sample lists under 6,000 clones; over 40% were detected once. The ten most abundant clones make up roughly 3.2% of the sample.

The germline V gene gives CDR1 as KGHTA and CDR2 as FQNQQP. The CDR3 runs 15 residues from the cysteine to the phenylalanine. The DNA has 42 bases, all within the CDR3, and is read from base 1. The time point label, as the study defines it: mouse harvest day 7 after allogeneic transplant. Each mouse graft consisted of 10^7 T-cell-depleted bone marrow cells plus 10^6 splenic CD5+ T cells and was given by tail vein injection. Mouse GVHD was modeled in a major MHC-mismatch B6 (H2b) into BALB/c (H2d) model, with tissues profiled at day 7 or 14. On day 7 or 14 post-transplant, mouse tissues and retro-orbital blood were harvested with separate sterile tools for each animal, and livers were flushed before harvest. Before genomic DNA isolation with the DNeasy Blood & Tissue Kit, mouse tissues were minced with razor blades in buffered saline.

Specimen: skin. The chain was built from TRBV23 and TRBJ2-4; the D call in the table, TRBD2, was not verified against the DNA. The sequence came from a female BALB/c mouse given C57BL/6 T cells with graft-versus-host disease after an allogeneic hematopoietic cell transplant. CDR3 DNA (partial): TGCTCCAGCAGTCAAGGACTGGGGGGGCGAAACACCTTGTAC. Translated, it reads CSSSQGLGGRNTLY. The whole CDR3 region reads CSSSQGLGGRNTLYF.